This T cell receptor beta chain was identified in a study of CD8 T cells in ankylosing spondylitis. Notes on the study in general: The authors found the disease-linked clones to be CD8+ and relatively rare in peripheral blood. Characteristic, it appeared, of ankylosing spondylitis blood was a TCR beta motif of eight highly homologous variants.

Libraries for TCR beta were made by quantitative 5'-RACE with molecular barcodes. TCRdb reprocessed the 5' RACE reads via MiXCR and lists one record per CDR3 protein. This table has around 35,000 distinct CDR3 sequences, roughly 13% appearing once. This clonotype has ten or more counts. Its antigen is unknown. Germline V CDR1 and CDR2: MNHEY, SVGEGT. The V end was cut by 1 base, the J end by 1 base, with 7 bases between. The CDR3 sequence is 14 residues long. This chain connects TRBV6-2 or TRBV6-3 to TRBJ2-5; D is tentatively TRBD1 or TRBD2 (5 bases each). Sequencing used synovial fluid, either unsorted or a sorted T cell fraction (not recorded which). The receptor was isolated from a male donor with ankylosing spondylitis. The CDR3 DNA reads as TGTGCCAGCAGTTACTGGGGGTCCCAAGAGACCCAGTACTTC. Translated: CASSYWGSQETQYF.